This TCR beta chain was identified during a study of blood T cell repertoires in COVID-19. Across the whole study: The United States, Italy and Spain supplied acute and convalescent COVID-19 samples. In each case, the material was cDNA or gDNA derived from T cells, B-cell-depleted T cells, or PBMCs.

Living in about 25 US areas, the participants were between roughly 18 and 95 years of age. Recovered status in Cohort 3 required two negative PCRs, clearance, or symptom resolution. CDR3 length: 15 residues. Germline CDR1 and CDR2: LGHNA and YSLEER. V lost 0 bases, J lost 3 bases, and 4 bases stayed unmatched. Repertoires were generated with immunoSEQ multiplex PCR, while TCRdb's copy carries only in-frame clones and drops some. Here the sample spans about 280,000 clones, 85% being singletons. The chain is built from TRBV4-3 and TRBJ2-5; 7 bases agree with TRBD2. Source material: PBMCs or T cells enriched from blood (not recorded which). The clonotype comes from a woman in her fifties or sixties who had recovered from COVID-19. The CDR3 loop reads CASSQEGRGEETQYF. CDR3 bases: TGCGCCAGCAGCCAAGAGGGACGGGGGGAAGAGACCCAGTACTTC.